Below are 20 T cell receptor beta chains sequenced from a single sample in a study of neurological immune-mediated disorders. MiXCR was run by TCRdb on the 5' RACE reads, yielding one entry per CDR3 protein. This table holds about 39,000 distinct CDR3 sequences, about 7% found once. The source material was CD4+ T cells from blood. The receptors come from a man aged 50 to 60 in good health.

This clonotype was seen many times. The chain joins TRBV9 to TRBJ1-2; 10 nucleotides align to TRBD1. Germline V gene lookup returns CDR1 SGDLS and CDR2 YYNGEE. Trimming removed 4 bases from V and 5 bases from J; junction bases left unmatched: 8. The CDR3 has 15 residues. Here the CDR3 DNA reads TGTGCCAGCAGCAAAGGACAGGGGGTTCCTTATGGCTACACCTTC. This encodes CASSKGQGVPYGYTF.

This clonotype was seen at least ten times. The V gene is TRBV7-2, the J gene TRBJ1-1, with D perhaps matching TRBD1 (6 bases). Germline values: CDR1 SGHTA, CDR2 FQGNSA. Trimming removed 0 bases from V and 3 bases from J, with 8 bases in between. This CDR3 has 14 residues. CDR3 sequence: CASSLAGHHTEAFF. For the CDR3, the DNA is TGTGCCAGCAGCTTAGCGGGACACCACACTGAAGCTTTCTTT. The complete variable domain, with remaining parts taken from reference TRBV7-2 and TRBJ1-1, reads GAGVSQSPSNKVTEKGKDVELRCDPISGHTALYWYRQSLGQGLEFLIYFQGNSAPDKSGLPSDRFSAERTGGSVSTLTIQRTQQEDSAVYLCASSLAGHHTEAFFGQGTRLTVV.

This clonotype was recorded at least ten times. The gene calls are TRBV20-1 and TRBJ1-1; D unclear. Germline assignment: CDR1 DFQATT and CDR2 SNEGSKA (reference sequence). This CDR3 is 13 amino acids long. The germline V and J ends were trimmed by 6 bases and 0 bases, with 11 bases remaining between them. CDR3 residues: CSAAPLMNTEAFF. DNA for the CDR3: TGCAGTGCCGCGCCCTTAATGAACACTGAAGCTTTCTTT.

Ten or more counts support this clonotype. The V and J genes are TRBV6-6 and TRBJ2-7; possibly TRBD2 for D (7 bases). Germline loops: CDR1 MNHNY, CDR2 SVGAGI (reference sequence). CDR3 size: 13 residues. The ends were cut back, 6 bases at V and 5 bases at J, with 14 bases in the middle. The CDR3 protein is CASRGGGADEQYF. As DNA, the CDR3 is TGTGCCAGCAGAGGGGGGGGGGCTGACGAGCAGTACTTC.

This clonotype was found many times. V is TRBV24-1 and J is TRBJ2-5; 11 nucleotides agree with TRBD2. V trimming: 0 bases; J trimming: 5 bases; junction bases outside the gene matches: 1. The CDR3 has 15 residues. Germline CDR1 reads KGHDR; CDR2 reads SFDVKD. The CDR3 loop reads CATSDLGLAGETQYF. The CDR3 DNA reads TGTGCCACCAGTGATTTGGGACTAGCGGGCGAGACCCAGTACTTC.

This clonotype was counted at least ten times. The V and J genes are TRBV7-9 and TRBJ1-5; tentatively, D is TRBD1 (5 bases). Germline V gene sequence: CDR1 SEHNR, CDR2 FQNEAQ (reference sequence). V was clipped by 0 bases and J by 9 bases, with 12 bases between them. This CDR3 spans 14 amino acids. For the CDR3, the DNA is TGTGCCAGCAGCTTAGCTGGGGCGGAGGGGCCCCAGCATTTT. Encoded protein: CASSLAGAEGPQHF.

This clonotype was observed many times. CDR3 sequence reads: CASSRGDLAGGVINEQFF. CDR3 coding DNA: TGCGCCAGCAGCAGAGGGGATCTAGCGGGAGGGGTTATCAATGAGCAGTTCTTC. The chain is built from TRBV5-1 and TRBJ2-1; 12 nucleotides match TRBD2. Germline CDR1 reads SGHRS; CDR2 reads YFSETQ. With 4 bases clipped from V and 6 bases from J, the junction kept 14 bases outside the gene matches. The CDR3 runs to 18 residues. Using reference TRBV5-1 and TRBJ2-1 for the parts outside the CDR3, the full variable domain is KAGVTQTPRYLIKTRGQQVTLSCSPISGHRSVSWYQQTPGQGLQFLFEYFSETQRNKGNFPGRFSGRQFSNSRSEMNVSTLELGDSALYLCASSRGDLAGGVINEQFFGPGTRLTVL.

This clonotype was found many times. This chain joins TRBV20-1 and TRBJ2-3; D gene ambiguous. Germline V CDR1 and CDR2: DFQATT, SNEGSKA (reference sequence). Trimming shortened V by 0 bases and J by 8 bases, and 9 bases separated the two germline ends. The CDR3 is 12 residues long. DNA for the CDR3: TGCAGTGCTAGAGATCTGTCCCTTACGCAGTATTTT. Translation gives CSARDLSLTQYF.

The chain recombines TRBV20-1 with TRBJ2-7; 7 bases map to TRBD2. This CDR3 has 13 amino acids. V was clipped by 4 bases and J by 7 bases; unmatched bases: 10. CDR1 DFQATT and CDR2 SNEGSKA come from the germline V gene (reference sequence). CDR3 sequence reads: CSAILAGVWEQYF. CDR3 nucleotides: TGCAGTGCTATCTTAGCGGGTGTATGGGAGCAGTACTTC.

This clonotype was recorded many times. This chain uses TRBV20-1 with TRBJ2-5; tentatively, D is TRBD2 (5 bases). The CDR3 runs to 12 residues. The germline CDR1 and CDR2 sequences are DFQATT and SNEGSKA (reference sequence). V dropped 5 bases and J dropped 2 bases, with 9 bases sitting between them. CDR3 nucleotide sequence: TGCAGTGCTGGCGGGTCTCAAGAGACCCAGTACTTC. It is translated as CSAGGSQETQYF.

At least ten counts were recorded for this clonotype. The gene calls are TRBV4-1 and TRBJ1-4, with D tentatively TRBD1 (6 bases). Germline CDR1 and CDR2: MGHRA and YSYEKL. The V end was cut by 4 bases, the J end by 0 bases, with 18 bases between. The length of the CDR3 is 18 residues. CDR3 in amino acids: CASSPNGQIIATNEKLFF. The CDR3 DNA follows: TGCGCCAGCAGCCCCAATGGACAGATAATTGCAACTAATGAAAAACTGTTTTTT.

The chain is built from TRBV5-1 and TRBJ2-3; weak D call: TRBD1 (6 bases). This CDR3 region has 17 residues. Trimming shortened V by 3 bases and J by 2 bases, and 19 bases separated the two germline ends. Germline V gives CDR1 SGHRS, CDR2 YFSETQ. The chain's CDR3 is CASSSTLTGAPTDTQYF. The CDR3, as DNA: TGCGCCAGCAGCTCCACCCTGACAGGAGCACCCACAGATACGCAGTATTTT.

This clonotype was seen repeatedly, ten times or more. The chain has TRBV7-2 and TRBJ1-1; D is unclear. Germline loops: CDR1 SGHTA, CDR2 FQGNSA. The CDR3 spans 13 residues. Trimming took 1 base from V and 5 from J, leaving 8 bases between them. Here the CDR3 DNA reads TGTGCCAGCAGCTTAGGTTTGGGGACTGAAGCTTTCTTT. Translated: CASSLGLGTEAFF. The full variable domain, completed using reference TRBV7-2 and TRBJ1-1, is GAGVSQSPSNKVTEKGKDVELRCDPISGHTALYWYRQSLGQGLEFLIYFQGNSAPDKSGLPSDRFSAERTGGSVSTLTIQRTQQEDSAVYLCASSLGLGTEAFFGQGTRLTVV.

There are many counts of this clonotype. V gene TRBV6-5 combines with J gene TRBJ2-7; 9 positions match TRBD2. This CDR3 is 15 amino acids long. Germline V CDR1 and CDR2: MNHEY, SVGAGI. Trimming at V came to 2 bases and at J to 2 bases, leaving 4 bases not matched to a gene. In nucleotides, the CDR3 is TGTGCCAGCAGTTACGGTAGCGGGAGTACCTACGAGCAGTACTTC. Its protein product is CASSYGSGSTYEQYF.

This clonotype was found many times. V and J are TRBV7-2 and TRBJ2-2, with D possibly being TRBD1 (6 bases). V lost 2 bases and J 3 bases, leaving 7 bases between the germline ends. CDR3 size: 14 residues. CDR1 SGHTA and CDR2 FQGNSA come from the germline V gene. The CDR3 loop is CASSLQGHTGELFF. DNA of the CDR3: TGTGCCAGCAGCTTACAGGGGCACACCGGGGAGCTGTTTTTT.

DNA for the CDR3: TGCGCCAGCAGCTCGGGACTCCGCAACAATGAGCAGTTCTTC. Amino acids: CASSSGLRNNEQFF. The J gene is TRBJ2-1, the V gene TRBV5-1; D possibly corresponds to TRBD2 (6 bases). From germline, CDR1 is SGHRS and CDR2 YFSETQ. V shed 3 bases and J shed 5 bases, with 12 bases lying between them. The CDR3 extends over 14 amino acids.

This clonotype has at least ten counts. CDR3 sequence (DNA): TGCAGTGCTTCCCTTCTAGCGGGAGGGCCCGGGGAGCTGTTTTTT. Its translation is CSASLLAGGPGELFF. V usage is TRBV20-1 and J usage is TRBJ2-2; 12 bases align to TRBD2. Trimming removed 5 bases from V and 6 bases from J; junction bases left unmatched: 7. Germline assignment: CDR1 DFQATT and CDR2 SNEGSKA (reference sequence). There are 15 residues in the CDR3.

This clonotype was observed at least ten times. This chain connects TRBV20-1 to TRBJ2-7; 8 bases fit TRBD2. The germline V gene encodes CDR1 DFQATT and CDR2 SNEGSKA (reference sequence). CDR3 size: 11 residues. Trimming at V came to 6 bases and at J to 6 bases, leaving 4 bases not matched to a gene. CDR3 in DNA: TGCAGTGCAACAAGCGGGAGCGAGCAGTACTTC. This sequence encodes CSATSGSEQYF.

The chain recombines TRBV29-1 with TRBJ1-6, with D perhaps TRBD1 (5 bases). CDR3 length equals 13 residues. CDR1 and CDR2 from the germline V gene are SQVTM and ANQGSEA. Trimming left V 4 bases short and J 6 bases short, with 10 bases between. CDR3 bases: TGCAGCGTTGCGGGGGGATTTAATTCACCCCTCCACTTT. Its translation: CSVAGGFNSPLHF.

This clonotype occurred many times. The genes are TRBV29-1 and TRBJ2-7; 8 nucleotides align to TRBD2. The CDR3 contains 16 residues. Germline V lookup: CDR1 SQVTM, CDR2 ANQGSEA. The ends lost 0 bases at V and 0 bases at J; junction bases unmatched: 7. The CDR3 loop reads CSVEDAGGQSSYEQYF. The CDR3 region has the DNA TGCAGCGTTGAAGATGCGGGAGGCCAGAGCTCCTACGAGCAGTACTTC.